The 9 T cell receptor beta chains below were found in one sample sequenced in a study of T cells in localized non-small cell lung cancer. TCRdb's table, derived via immunoSEQ multiplex PCR, lists solely in-frame clones and lacks some. The sample contains about 2,500 clones, around two fifths of which appear only once. Material: lung tumor tissue, obtained before any cancer treatment. These receptors all stem from a male donor aged 60 or over with stage I squamous cell lung carcinoma.

This clone has a handful of counts. This sequence joins TRBV15 and TRBJ1-6, with TRBD1 identical over 9 bases. V was pared by 7 bases and J by 7 bases, with 14 bases of the junction left unmatched. CDR3 size: 17 residues. Germline V gene lookup returns CDR1 LNHNV and CDR2 YYDKDF (reference sequence). The CDR3 spells CATTLFPGQGVNSPLHF. The CDR3 bases are TGTGCCACCACCCTATTCCCGGGACAGGGAGTGAATTCACCCCTCCACTTT.

V gene TRBV30 combines with J gene TRBJ1-6; TRBD1 aligns across 7 bases. V lost 8 bases and J lost 5; bases outside the gene matches: 6. This CDR3 spans 13 amino acids. The V gene's germline CDR1 is GTSNPN and CDR2 SVGIG (reference sequence). This chain's CDR3 is CAGHRGNNSPLHF. In DNA, the CDR3 is TGTGCCGGACACAGGGGAAATAATTCACCCCTCCACTTT.

V gene TRBV18 combines with J gene TRBJ2-1; D might be TRBD2 (6 bases). V dropped 6 bases and J dropped 6 bases, with 12 bases sitting between them. The CDR3 totals 13 residues. The germline V gene encodes CDR1 KGHSH and CDR2 LQKENI. This CDR3 is CASSSTSFNEQFF. CDR3 DNA sequence: TGTGCCAGCTCGTCGACTAGTTTCAATGAGCAGTTCTTC. Full variable domain (rest looked up from reference TRBV18 and TRBJ2-1): NAGVMQNPRHLVRRRGQEARLRCSPMKGHSHVYWYRQLPEEGLKFMVYLQKENIIDESGMPKERFSAEFPKEGPSILRIQQVVRGDSAAYFCASSSTSFNEQFFGPGTRLTVL.

By share, this clone counts as medium-sized. The chain combines TRBV6-8 with TRBJ2-7, with 8 bases that match TRBD1. The V segment lost 0 bases and the J segment 6 bases; nucleotides outside the gene matches: 7. The CDR3 has 15 residues. Germline V gene sequence: CDR1 MNHGY, CDR2 SAAAGT. This CDR3 reads CASSYSKTGGLEQYF. CDR3 nucleotide sequence: TGTGCCAGCAGTTACTCTAAAACAGGGGGGCTCGAGCAGTACTTC.

This chain connects TRBV11-3 to TRBJ1-2; no firm D call. Trimming pared 5 bases from V and 7 bases from J, leaving 17 bases between. CDR1 and CDR2 from the germline V gene are SGHNT and YENEEA. The CDR3 consists of 14 residues. For the CDR3, the DNA is TGTGCCAGCAGCCCCCGCGGGCCGATGGGTGGCTACACCTTC. Residues: CASSPRGPMGGYTF.

This chain connects TRBV10-2 to TRBJ2-7; 7 nucleotides match TRBD2. With 6 bases clipped from V and 1 base from J, the junction kept 9 bases outside the gene matches. The CDR3 is 15 amino acids. Germline assignment: CDR1 WSHSY and CDR2 SAAADI. CDR3 sequence (DNA): TGCGCCAGCAGGGACATAGCGGGTTCTTCCTACGAGCAGTACTTC. It specifies CASRDIAGSSYEQYF.

This clone was seen a few times. CDR3 loop: CASSEVRVDNYNSPLHF. Incomplete CDR3 DNA: TGTGCCAGCAGTGAAGTAAGAGTGGACAACTATAATTCACCCCTCCAC. This chain uses TRBV6-1 with TRBJ1-6, with a possible D match to TRBD1 (5 bases). The sequence runs out 1 residue before the end of the CDR3; the remainder is reconstructed from the germline J gene. This CDR3 has 17 residues. Trimming left V 1 base short and J 3 bases short, with 13 bases between. Germline values: CDR1 MNHNS, CDR2 SASEGT.

The chain carries TRBV11-3 and TRBJ1-1; D is perhaps TRBD1 (6 bases). This CDR3 is built from 14 residues. Germline V CDR1 and CDR2: SGHNT, YENEEA. V lost 1 base to trimming and J lost 6 bases, with 12 bases between them. The chain's CDR3 is CASSLGPGAAEAFF. CDR3 coding DNA: TGTGCCAGCAGCTTAGGCCCAGGGGCCGCTGAAGCTTTCTTT.

CDR3: CAWSAEVDTDTQYF. In DNA form, the CDR3 reads TGTGCCTGGAGTGCCGAGGTTGACACAGATACGCAGTATTTT. V is TRBV30 and J is TRBJ2-3; D unclear. V shed 1 base and J shed 2 bases, with 10 bases lying between them. Per germline, CDR1 GTSNPN and CDR2 SVGIG (reference sequence). This CDR3 comprises 14 residues.